Listed below are T cell receptor beta chains from one sample, sequenced in a study of PD-L1 blockade in urothelial cancer. Only in-frame clones appear in the TCRdb table, and some are missing; sequencing was by immunoSEQ multiplex PCR. Of roughly 120,000 clones in the sample, about 89% were seen once. Sequencing used PBMCs, obtained around atezolizumab (anti-PD-L1) treatment. The receptors here all came from a man aged 55-75 years with urothelial cancer. The CDR3 runs from the conserved cysteine through the conserved F or W. Fields, in order: V gene, D gene, J gene, clone size, CDR3 protein, CDR3 DNA. A D gene is named only where the DNA matches it firmly. Some rows mark clone size as missing; the rest say once, few, many or name a class of expanded clone.

>TRBV7-6|TRBD2|TRBJ2-1|.
CASSLEVRAGGRGNEQFF
TGTGCCAGCAGCTTAGAGGTGCGTGCGGGGGGCCGTGGCAATGAGCAGTTCTTC
>TRBV11-2|TRBD1|TRBJ2-4|.
CASSLTLDRVDKNIQYF
TGTGCCAGCAGCCTGACATTGGACAGGGTCGACAAAAACATTCAGTACTTC
>TRBV18|TRBD1|TRBJ1-3|.
CASSPRDSTPGAGNTIYF
TGTGCCAGCTCACCCCGGGACAGCACACCAGGGGCTGGAAACACCATATATTTT
>TRBV6-5|TRBD1|TRBJ1-6|.
CASSRTGENSPLHF
TGTGCCAGCAGTCGGACAGGGGAGAATTCACCCCTCCACTTT
>TRBV5-4|.|TRBJ2-1|.
CASSRWTARDEQFF
TGTGCCAGCAGCCGTTGGACCGCCAGGGATGAGCAGTTCTTC
>TRBV11-3|TRBD2|TRBJ2-5|.
CASSPGLAGEGETQYF
TGTGCCAGCAGCCCTGGACTAGCGGGGGAAGGAGAGACCCAGTACTTC
>TRBV29-1|.|TRBJ2-1|.
CSSRPVVQYNEQFF
TGCAGCTCCCGCCCAGTGGTACAGTACAATGAGCAGTTCTTC
>TRBV4-3|TRBD1|TRBJ2-5|.
CASSQAGTGREETQYF
TGCGCCAGCAGCCAGGCGGGGACAGGGAGGGAAGAGACCCAGTACTTC
>TRBV7-6|.|TRBJ2-2|.
CASSLSQGPYTGELFF
TGTGCCAGCAGCCTATCTCAGGGGCCTTACACCGGGGAGCTGTTTTTT
>TRBV4-1|.|TRBJ2-1|.
CASSQVTGIYNEQFF
TGCGCCAGCAGCCAAGTCACCGGGATCTACAATGAGCAGTTCTTC
>TRBV30|TRBD1|TRBJ2-5|few
CAWNPGGQETQYF
TGTGCCTGGAACCCAGGGGGTCAAGAGACCCAGTACTTC
>TRBV4-3|TRBD1|TRBJ2-7|.
CASSSGTGNYEQYF
TGCGCCAGCAGCTCAGGGACAGGGAACTACGAGCAGTACTTC
>TRBV5-8|TRBD1|TRBJ2-3|.
CASSYRGFTQYF
TGTGCCAGCAGCTACAGGGGGTTTACGCAGTATTTT
>TRBV7-9|TRBD2|TRBJ2-1|.
CASSHLGLAEPFNEQFF
TGTGCCAGCAGCCACCTCGGACTAGCGGAGCCTTTCAATGAGCAGTTCTTC
>TRBV21-1|.|TRBJ1-5|once
CARCPRVIWNQPQHF
TGTGCCAGATGCCCCAGGGTAATATGGAATCAGCCCCAGCATTTT
>TRBV19|TRBD2|TRBJ2-1|.
CASSTSGSYNEQFF
TGTGCCAGTAGTACTAGCGGATCCTACAATGAGCAGTTCTTC
>TRBV9|.|TRBJ2-2|.
CASSPPLALNTGELFF
TGTGCCAGCAGCCCGCCACTAGCACTCAACACCGGGGAGCTGTTTTTT
>TRBV18|.|TRBJ2-7|.
CASSPGDGTYEQYF
TGTGCCAGCTCACCGGGAGACGGAACCTACGAGCAGTACTTC
>TRBV9|TRBD1|TRBJ1-3|.
CASSHIPTGLGGTGNTIYF
TGTGCCAGCAGTCATATTCCTACAGGGCTAGGGGGCACTGGAAACACCATATATTTT
>TRBV27|.|TRBJ1-5|.
CATRRGGYRQPQHF
TGTGCCACCCGGCGGGGGGGCTATCGACAGCCCCAGCATTTT
>TRBV7-2|TRBD2|TRBJ2-3|.
CASSRLAGLGGTQYF
TGTGCCAGCAGCCGCCTAGCGGGATTGGGGGGAACGCAGTATTTT
>TRBV28|.|TRBJ1-1|.
CASHTGLNTEAFF
TGTGCCAGCCACACAGGACTGAACACTGAAGCTTTCTTT
>TRBV27|.|TRBJ2-3|.
CASRPGGPPTDTQYF
TGTGCCAGCAGGCCAGGGGGGCCCCCTACAGATACGCAGTATTTT
>TRBV9|.|TRBJ2-2|.
CASSVAGYSGELFF
TGTGCCAGCAGCGTAGCGGGGTATTCCGGGGAGCTGTTTTTT
>TRBV14|.|TRBJ2-7|once
CASSQDLVGLEQYF
TGTGCCAGCAGCCAAGATCTTGTTGGACTCGAGCAGTACTTC
>TRBV28|.|TRBJ2-7|.
CASSYERYEQYF
TGTGCCAGCAGTTATGAGCGCTACGAGCAGTACTTC
>TRBV4-1|.|TRBJ2-1|.
CASSQPPGSYNEQFF
TGCGCCAGCAGCCAACCACCGGGAAGCTACAATGAGCAGTTCTTC
>TRBV29-1|.|TRBJ2-3|.
CSVDGVNADTQYF
TGCAGCGTTGATGGAGTCAACGCAGATACGCAGTATTTT
>TRBV5-1|TRBD1|TRBJ2-7|.
CASSPGGQGNEQYF
TGCGCCAGCAGCCCAGGAGGACAGGGGAACGAGCAGTACTTC
>TRBV18|.|TRBJ2-5|.
CASSPRAQETQYF
TGTGCCAGCTCACCTAGAGCTCAAGAGACCCAGTACTTC
>TRBV7-9|.|TRBJ2-4|once
CASSLEQAKNIQYF
TGTGCCAGCAGCTTGGAGCAAGCCAAAAACATTCAGTACTTC
>TRBV14|.|TRBJ2-5|.
CASSQDIRVQETQYF
TGTGCCAGCAGCCAGGACATCAGGGTACAAGAGACCCAGTACTTC
>TRBV15|.|TRBJ2-5|.
CATSRRGGSEETQYF
TGTGCCACCAGCAGACGAGGCGGGTCTGAGGAGACCCAGTACTTC
>TRBV11-3|.|TRBJ1-5|.
CASSRAGNQPQHF
TGTGCCAGCTCGAGGGCGGGCAATCAGCCCCAGCATTTT
>TRBV13|.|TRBJ1-2|.
CASSLGRADGYTF
TGTGCCAGCAGCTTAGGCAGGGCCGATGGCTACACCTTC
>TRBV9|.|TRBJ2-4|.
CASSVAAGSKNIQYF
TGTGCCAGCAGCGTAGCGGCAGGGTCAAAAAACATTCAGTACTTC
>TRBV5-6|TRBD1|TRBJ2-1|.
CASSSTGDEQFF
TGTGCCAGCAGCTCTACAGGGGATGAGCAGTTCTTC
>TRBV5-1|TRBD1|TRBJ2-5|.
CASSLAGAQGAGETQYF
TGCGCCAGCAGCTTGGCCGGAGCACAGGGGGCGGGGGAGACCCAGTACTTC
>TRBV28|TRBD1|TRBJ1-2|once
CASSQTGERYGYTF
TGTGCCAGCAGTCAAACAGGGGAGCGCTATGGCTACACCTTC
>TRBV11-2|.|TRBJ1-1|.
CASSPTRVTEAFF
TGTGCCAGCAGCCCCACACGGGTCACTGAAGCTTTCTTT